This T cell receptor beta chain came from a study of cytomegalovirus exposure and HLA in healthy donors. Overall study results and limits: The classifier reportedly diagnosed cytomegalovirus status with high sensitivity and specificity. Cytomegalovirus-associated status was assigned to approximately 160 TCR beta chains.

Notes on this clone: What it binds is unknown.

Donors counted as nominally healthy when sampled, yet unrecorded immune exposures were likely. Germline CDR1 and CDR2: SGDLS and YYNGEE. CDR3 length equals 15 residues. J was trimmed by 0 bases and V by 3 bases; bases with no gene match: 5. PCR involved 60 Vbeta and 13 Jbeta primers. Assay used: immunoSEQ multiplex PCR; TCRdb lists only in-frame clones, some missing. The repertoire holds about 62,000 clones, with about 69% as singletons. This chain joins TRBV9 and TRBJ1-1; 7 positions agree with TRBD1. This clonotype was sampled from a woman aged 30 to 39 in good health and CMV-seronegative. Sample: PBMCs. The CDR3 DNA reads as TGTGCCAGCAGCGCGTGGACAGGCCTGAACACTGAAGCTTTCTTT. Translating it yields CASSAWTGLNTEAFF.